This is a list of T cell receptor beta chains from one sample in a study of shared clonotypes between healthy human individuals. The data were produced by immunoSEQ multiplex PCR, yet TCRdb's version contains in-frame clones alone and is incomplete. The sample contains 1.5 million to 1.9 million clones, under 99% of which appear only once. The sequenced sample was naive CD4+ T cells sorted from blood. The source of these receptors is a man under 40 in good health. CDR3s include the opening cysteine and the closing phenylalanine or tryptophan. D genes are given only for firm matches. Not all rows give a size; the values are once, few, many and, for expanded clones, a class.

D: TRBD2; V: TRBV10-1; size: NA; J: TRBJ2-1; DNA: TGCGCCAGCAGTGAGTCGGTGAATAGCGGGAGACCCTCCTACAATGAGCAGTTCTTC; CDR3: CASSESVNSGRPSYNEQFF
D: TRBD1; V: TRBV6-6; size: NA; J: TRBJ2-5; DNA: TGTGCCAGCAGTTACCCTAGACAGGGTCAGACCCAGTACTTC; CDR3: CASSYPRQGQTQYF
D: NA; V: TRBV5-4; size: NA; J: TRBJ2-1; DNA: TGTGCCAGCAGCTTGGGGACCCCTATCTACAATGAGCAGTTCTTC; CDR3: CASSLGTPIYNEQFF
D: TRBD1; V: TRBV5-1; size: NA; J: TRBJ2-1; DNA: TGCGCCAGCAGCTCCCGGGACAGGGGTTACGATGAGCAGTTCTTC; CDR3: CASSSRDRGYDEQFF
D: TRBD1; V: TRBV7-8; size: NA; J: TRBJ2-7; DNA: TGTGCCAGCAGCTTAGGTCTGGGCAGGGGGCTGTACGAGCAGTACTTC; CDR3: CASSLGLGRGLYEQYF
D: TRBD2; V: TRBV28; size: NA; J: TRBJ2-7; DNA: TGTGCCAGCAGTGCGACTAGCGGGAGACACGAGCAGTACTTC; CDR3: CASSATSGRHEQYF
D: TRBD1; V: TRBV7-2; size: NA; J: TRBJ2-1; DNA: TGCAGCTCCCGGGACAGGGTTTACAATGAGCAGTTCTTC; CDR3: CSSRDRVYNEQFF
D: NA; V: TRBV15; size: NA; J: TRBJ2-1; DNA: TGTGCCACCAGCAGAGATCCCGGGCTCGTAGGCAATGAGCAGTTCTTC; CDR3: CATSRDPGLVGNEQFF
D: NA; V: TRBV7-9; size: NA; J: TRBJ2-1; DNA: TGTGCCAGCAGCTTAGCTACGCCCTACAATGAGCAGTTCTTC; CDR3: CASSLATPYNEQFF
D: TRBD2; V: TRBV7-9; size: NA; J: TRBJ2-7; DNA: TGTGCCAGCAGCTTCAGGGTAGCGGGAGGGCCAGAGGCCTACGAGCAGTACTTC; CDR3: CASSFRVAGGPEAYEQYF
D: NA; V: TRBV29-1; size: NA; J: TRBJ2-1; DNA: TGCAGCTGGAGTTACAATGAGCAGTTCTTC; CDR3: CSWSYNEQFF
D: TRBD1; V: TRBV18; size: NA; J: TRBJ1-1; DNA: TGTGCCAGCTCTCCGGGACAGGGGATGAACACTGAAGCTTTCTTT; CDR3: CASSPGQGMNTEAFF
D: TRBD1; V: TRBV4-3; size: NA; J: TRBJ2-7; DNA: TGCGCCAGCAGCCAAGATAGAGCAAGGACAGGGGGTATTTTGGAGCAGTACTTC; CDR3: CASSQDRARTGGILEQYF
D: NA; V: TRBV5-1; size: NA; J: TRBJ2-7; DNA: TGCGCCAGCAGCTTGGACGGGAAGGGGCTCGAGCAGTACTTC; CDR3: CASSLDGKGLEQYF
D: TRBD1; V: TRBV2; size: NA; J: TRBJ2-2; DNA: TGTGCCAGCAGTCGGGACAGGGCGACCGGGGAGCTGTTTTTT; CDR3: CASSRDRATGELFF
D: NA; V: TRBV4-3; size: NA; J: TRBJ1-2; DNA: TGCGCCAGCAGCCGGACGAGGGCTGACTATGGCTACACCTTC; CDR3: CASSRTRADYGYTF
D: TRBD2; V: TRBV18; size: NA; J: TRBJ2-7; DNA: TGTGCCAGCTCACCGCTGGCAAACGGCGCAGTGGGACTAGCGGGGACGGAGCAGTACTTC; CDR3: CASSPLANGAVGLAGTEQYF
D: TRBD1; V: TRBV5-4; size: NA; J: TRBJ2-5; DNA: TGTGCCAGCAGCCTGCTAGGGACAGGGAAAGAGACCCAGTACTTC; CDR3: CASSLLGTGKETQYF
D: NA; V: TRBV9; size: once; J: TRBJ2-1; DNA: TGTGCCAGCAGCGTAGTGATGAGCTCCTACAATGAGCAGTTCTTC; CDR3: CASSVVMSSYNEQFF
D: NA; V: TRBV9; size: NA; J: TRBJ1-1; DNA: TGTGCCAGCAGCCCTCAGACCGAGAACACTGAAGCTTTCTTT; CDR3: CASSPQTENTEAFF
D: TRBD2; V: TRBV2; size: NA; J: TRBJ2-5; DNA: TGTGCCACGACTAGCGGAGAGACCCAGTACTTC; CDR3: CATTSGETQYF
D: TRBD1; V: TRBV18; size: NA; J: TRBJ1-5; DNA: TGTGCCAGCTCACCAAGGGACAGCGATCAGCCCCAGCATTTT; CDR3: CASSPRDSDQPQHF
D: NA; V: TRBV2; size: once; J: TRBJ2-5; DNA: TGTGCCAGCAGTGCAATGACCGACCGCGGGGAGACCCAGTACTTC; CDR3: CASSAMTDRGETQYF
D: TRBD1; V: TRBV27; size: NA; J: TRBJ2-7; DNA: TGTGCCAGCAGACACCGGGACAGGGGAGTCTACGAGCAGTACTTC; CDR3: CASRHRDRGVYEQYF
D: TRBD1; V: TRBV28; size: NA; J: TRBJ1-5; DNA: TGTGCCAGCAGTCATCGACAGGGGGCGAGCGATCAGCCCCAGCATTTT; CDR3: CASSHRQGASDQPQHF
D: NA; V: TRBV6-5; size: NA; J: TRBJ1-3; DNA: TGTGCCAGCAGTTACTCCTGGCAGCCTGGAAACACCATATATTTT; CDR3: CASSYSWQPGNTIYF
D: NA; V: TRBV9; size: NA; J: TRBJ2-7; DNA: TGTGCCAGCAGCGTAGGCGGGCCAAGCTACGAGCAGTACTTC; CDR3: CASSVGGPSYEQYF
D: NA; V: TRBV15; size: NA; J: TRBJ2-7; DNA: TGTGCCACCGCATCGGCCTACGAGCAGTACTTC; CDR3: CATASAYEQYF
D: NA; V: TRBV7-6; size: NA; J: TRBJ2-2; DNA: TGTGCCAGCAGCTCCCCCGGGTCCGGGGAGCTGTTTTTT; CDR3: CASSSPGSGELFF
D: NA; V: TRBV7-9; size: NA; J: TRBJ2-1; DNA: TGTGCCAGCAGCTGGACAGCGAATGAGCAGTTCTTC; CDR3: CASSWTANEQFF
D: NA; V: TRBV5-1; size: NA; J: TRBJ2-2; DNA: TGCGCCAGCAGCCGGGGGGCTAGCGGCACCGGGGAGCTGTTTTTT; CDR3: CASSRGASGTGELFF
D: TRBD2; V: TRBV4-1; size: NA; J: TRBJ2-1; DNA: TGCGCCAGCAGCCAAGGGGGGCGGCTAGCGGGCGACCCAAATGAGCAGTTCTTC; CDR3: CASSQGGRLAGDPNEQFF
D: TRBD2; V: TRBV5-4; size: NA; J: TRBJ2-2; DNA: TGTGCCAGCAGTCTGGGACTAGCGGGGGGGGAGCTGTTTTTT; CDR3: CASSLGLAGGELFF
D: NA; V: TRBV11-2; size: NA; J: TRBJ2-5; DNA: TGTGCCAGCAGCCCAGGGACGGAGTACCAAGAGACCCAGTACTTC; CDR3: CASSPGTEYQETQYF
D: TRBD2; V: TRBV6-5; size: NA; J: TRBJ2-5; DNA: TGTGCCAGCAGAGGACTAGCGGGAGAAGAGACCCAGTACTTC; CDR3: CASRGLAGEETQYF
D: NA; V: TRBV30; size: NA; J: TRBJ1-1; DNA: TGTGCCTGGAGCTCGGACGGAGACACTGAAGCTTTCTTT; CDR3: CAWSSDGDTEAFF
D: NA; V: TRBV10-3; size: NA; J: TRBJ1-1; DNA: TGTGCCATCAGTGGTTCCCCGGGATTCGGTGGGGAATACACTGAAGCTTTCTTT; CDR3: CAISGSPGFGGEYTEAFF
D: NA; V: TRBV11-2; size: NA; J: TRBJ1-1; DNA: TGTGCCAGCAGCCCCGGTGGGGGCTACACTGAAGCTTTCTTT; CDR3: CASSPGGGYTEAFF
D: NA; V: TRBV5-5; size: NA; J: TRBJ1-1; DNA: TGTGCCAGCAGCTTGGCCGCTTTCAACACTGAAGCTTTCTTT; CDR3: CASSLAAFNTEAFF
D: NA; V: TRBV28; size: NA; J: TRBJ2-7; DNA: TGTGCCAGCAGTTTAGGTTCGGCAGGAAATCGAGGACGGTACTTC; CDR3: CASSLGSAGNRGRYF
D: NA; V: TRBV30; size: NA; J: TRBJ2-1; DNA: TGTGCCTTGGTAAGGGCCCCCGCGGGCAATGAGCAGTTCTTC; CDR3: CALVRAPAGNEQFF
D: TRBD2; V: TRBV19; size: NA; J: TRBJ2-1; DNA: TGTGCCAGTAGTAGACTAGCGAAGAGCTCCTACAATGAGCAGTTCTTC; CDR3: CASSRLAKSSYNEQFF
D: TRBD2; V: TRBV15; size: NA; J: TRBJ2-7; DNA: TGTGCCACCAGCGGTGGGACTAGCGAGTTTTACTACGAGCAGTACTTC; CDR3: CATSGGTSEFYYEQYF
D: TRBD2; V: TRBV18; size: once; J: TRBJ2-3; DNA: TGTGCCAGCTCACCTCTGGCTAGCGGGAGAGACACAGATACGCAGTATTTT; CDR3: CASSPLASGRDTDTQYF
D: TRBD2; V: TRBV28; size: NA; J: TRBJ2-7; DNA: TGTGCCAGTTGGCGGGAGATGTACGAGCAGTACTTC; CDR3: CASWREMYEQYF
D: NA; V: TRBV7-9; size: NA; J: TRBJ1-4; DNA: TGTGCCAGCAGCCCGGGGACGGTGGTTTTCTGGGAAAAACTGTTTTTT; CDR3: CASSPGTVVFWEKLFF
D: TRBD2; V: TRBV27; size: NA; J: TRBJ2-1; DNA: TGTGCCAGCAGTCCGCGACTAGCGGGAGGCAATGAGCAGTTCTTC; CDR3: CASSPRLAGGNEQFF
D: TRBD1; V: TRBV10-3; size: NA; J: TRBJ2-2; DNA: TGTGCCATCAGCTCTGACAGGGTATTAACGACCGGGGAGCTGTTTTTT; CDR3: CAISSDRVLTTGELFF
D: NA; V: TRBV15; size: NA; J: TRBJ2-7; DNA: TGTGCCACCAGCAGAGAACGGAGCTCCTACGAGCAGTACTTC; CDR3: CATSRERSSYEQYF
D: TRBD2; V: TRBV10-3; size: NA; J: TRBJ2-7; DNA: TGTGCCATCAGTACCGGGACTAGCAACGAGCAGTACTTC; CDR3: CAISTGTSNEQYF
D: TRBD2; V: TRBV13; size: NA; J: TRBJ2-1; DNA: TGTGCCAGCAGCTTAGGGCTAGCGGGAGGGGTTGAGCAGTTCTTC; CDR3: CASSLGLAGGVEQFF
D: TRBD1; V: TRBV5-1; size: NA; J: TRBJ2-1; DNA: TGCGCCAGCAGCTCCGGACAGGGCTGGTATGAGCAGTTCTTC; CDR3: CASSSGQGWYEQFF
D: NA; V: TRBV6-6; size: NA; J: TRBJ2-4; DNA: TGTGCCAGCAGTCTACCTAATGAGGGCGCCAAAAACATTCAGTACTTC; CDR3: CASSLPNEGAKNIQYF
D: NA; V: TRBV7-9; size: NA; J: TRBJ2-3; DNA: TGTGCCAGCAGCTTAAAGACTAGAGTATCAGATACGCAGTATTTT; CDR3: CASSLKTRVSDTQYF
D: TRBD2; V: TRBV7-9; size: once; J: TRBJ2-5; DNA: TGTGCCAGCAGCTTAGGACTAGCGGGACTAGAGACCCAGTACTTC; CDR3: CASSLGLAGLETQYF